There are a few counts of the clone carrying this TCR beta chain. Its cognate antigen is unknown. A second PCR, run for roughly 7 to 11 cycles, used a sample-barcoded 5' primer plus a J-beta primer mix. One entry per CDR3 protein results from TCRdb running MiXCR on the 5' RACE reads. The sample records 550,000 to 750,000 distinct CDR3 sequences, around a fifth being singletons. CDR3 length equals 16 residues. Germline CDR1 reads LGHNA; CDR2 reads YSLEER. The sample is drawn from a study of blood T cells in healthy people across ages. Per sample, no less than 6 micrograms of total RNA were extracted. General observations from the study: The donors' CMV status was not determined, possibly confounding changes in expanded clonotypes. In older individuals, TCR beta diversity per million T cells was lower, falling roughly linearly with age.

The sequence was obtained from a man aged 65-85 years in good health. Sequencing used blood. V usage is TRBV4-3 and J usage is TRBJ2-5; 9 bases fit TRBD1. The DNA matches TRBJ2-7 better at its end, which makes the J call doubtful. CDR3 amino acids: CASSQDIGGQGDEQYF. CDR3 sequence (DNA): TGCGCCAGCAGCCAAGATATCGGGGGACAGGGTGACGAGCAGTACTTC.